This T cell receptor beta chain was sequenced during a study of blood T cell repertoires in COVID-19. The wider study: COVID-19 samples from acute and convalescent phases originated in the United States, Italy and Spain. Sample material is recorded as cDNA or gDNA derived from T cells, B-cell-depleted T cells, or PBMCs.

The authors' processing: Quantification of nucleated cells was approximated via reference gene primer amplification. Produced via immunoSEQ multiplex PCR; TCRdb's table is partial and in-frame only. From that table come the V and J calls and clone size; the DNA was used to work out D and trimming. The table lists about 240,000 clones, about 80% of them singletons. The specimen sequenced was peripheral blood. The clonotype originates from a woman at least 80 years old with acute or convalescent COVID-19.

Here the CDR3 DNA reads TGTGCCAGCAGTTACATCGGACAGCGGAAAGAGACCCAGTACTTC. This sequence encodes CASSYIGQRKETQYF. J is TRBJ2-5 and V is TRBV6-2 or TRBV6-3; a weak D match, TRBD1 (6 bases). The CDR3 consists of 15 residues. Trimming stripped 2 bases from V and 3 bases from J, with 13 bases between. Germline-derived CDR1 and CDR2 are MNHEY and SVGEGT.